A selection of T cell receptor beta chains follows, all from one sample in a study of blood T cell repertoires in COVID-19. Profiling relied on immunoSEQ multiplex PCR, and the TCRdb table lists in-frame clones only, not all of them. Of about 130,000 clones in the sample, approximately 83% are singletons; the top ten hold just over 6.5%. Sequencing was performed on peripheral blood. These receptors were obtained from an older man with active or convalescent COVID-19. Each CDR3 is given with its conserved first and last residue. The D gene is left open where the match is weak. The size field is filled for only some rows; it gives once, few, many or a size class.

CDR3nt	CDR3aa	abundance	v_gene	j_gene	d_gene
TGTGCCAGCAGCCAAGGTCCGAGCGTAGGTTCACCCCTCCACTTT	CASSQGPSVGSPLHF	-	TRBV3-1/TRBV3-2	TRBJ1-6	-
TGTGCCAGCAGCCAAGATCACACGAACACTGAAGCTTTCTTT	CASSQDHTNTEAFF	-	TRBV3-1/TRBV3-2	TRBJ1-1	-
TGTGCCAGCAGCTTAGCGCCTAGCCAGAAAGAGACCCAGTACTTC	CASSLAPSQKETQYF	-	TRBV7-9	TRBJ2-5	-
TGTGCCAGCAGCCTAACAGATGAGCAGTACTTC	CASSLTDEQYF	few	TRBV28	TRBJ2-7	-
TGCGCCAGCAGCCTGGACAGTAACTATGGCTACACCTTC	CASSLDSNYGYTF	-	TRBV4-1	TRBJ1-2	-
TGTGCCAGCAGCCTAGACACAGATACGCAGTATTTT	CASSLDTDTQYF	-	TRBV25-1	TRBJ2-3	-
TGTGCCAGCAAAACTTCCGGGACAGACACCGGGGAGCTGTTTTTT	CASKTSGTDTGELFF	once	TRBV28	TRBJ2-2	TRBD1
TGTGCCAGCAGCTTAGCTAGCGGCAACAATGAGCAGTTCTTC	CASSLASGNNEQFF	-	TRBV7-2	TRBJ2-1	-
TGTGCCAGCAGCTTGTCCCGGACTAGAACATCCCGGGCCACAGATACGCAGTATTTT	CASSLSRTRTSRATDTQYF	once	TRBV5-6	TRBJ2-3	TRBD2
TGTGCCATCAGTGAGTCGGGAGGGGACACTGAAGCTTTCTTT	CAISESGGDTEAFF	-	TRBV10-3	TRBJ1-1	-
TGTGCCAGCAGTGAATGGCAGAACACTGAAGCTTTCTTT	CASSEWQNTEAFF	-	TRBV2	TRBJ1-1	-
TGTGCCAGCAGTTATACGGACAGGGGCGAGACCCAGTACTTC	CASSYTDRGETQYF	-	TRBV6-5	TRBJ2-5	TRBD1
TGTGCCAGCAGTTTAGGGGGGCAGGGGGCCGGGGAGCTGTTTTTT	CASSLGGQGAGELFF	-	TRBV28	TRBJ2-2	-